This TCR beta chain was sequenced in a study of cytomegalovirus exposure and HLA in healthy donors. Study-level information: Counted in an early data release were 75 million to 85 million unique TCRs from HLA-typed donors.

Primers for the PCR totalled 60 Vbeta and 13 Jbeta. Using immunoSEQ multiplex PCR, the repertoire was profiled, and TCRdb retains in-frame clones only, with some absent. The table has some 140,000 clones, about three quarters seen once. Concerning this clone: One junction end does not reproduce the germline sequence, and a read error may be involved.

Sequenced input: PBMCs. The sequence came from a woman between 35 and 50 years old in good health and CMV-seronegative.

CDR3 loop: CSSGPTGQGWSGANVLTF. The CDR3 coding sequence is TGTTCCAGCGGACCGACGGGGCAGGGGTGGTCTGGGGCCAACGTCCTGACTTTC. This chain uses TRBV7-9 with TRBJ2-6, with D perhaps matching TRBD1 (6 bases). Germline V gene data show CDR1 as SEHNR and CDR2 as FQNEAQ (reference sequence). The CDR3 extends over 18 amino acids. Variable domain in full (rest from reference TRBV7-9 and TRBJ2-6): DTGVSQNPRHKITKRGQNVTFRCDPISEHNRLYWYRQTLGQGPEFLTYFQNEAQLEKSRLLSDRFSAERPKGSFSTLEIQRTEQGDSAMYLCSSGPTGQGWSGANVLTFGAGSRLTVL.